One TCR beta chain is described in this entry. The CDR3 loop spans 13 amino acids. V dropped 7 bases and J dropped 2 bases, with 12 bases sitting between them. The germline gives CDR1 SGHRS, CDR2 YFSETQ. CD8+ and CD4+ T cells were negatively isolated; TEMRA cells were FACS-enriched. This sample is part of a study of CD8 T cells in Susac syndrome. The RNA input was about 0.5 to 1 ug, and it was reverse transcribed with random hexamers. The CDR3 of TCR beta was amplified by immunoSEQ multiplex PCR across 54 Vbeta and 13 Jbeta. A single record per CDR3 protein comes from TCRdb applying MiXCR to the immunoSEQ multiplex PCR reads. The table shows 130,000 to 150,000 distinct CDR3 sequences, with around 94% occurring only once.

What was sequenced was CD4+ T cells from PBMCs. The clonotype comes from a human donor in good health. The genes are TRBV5-1 and TRBJ2-5, with a possible D match to TRBD2 (6 bases). CDR3 protein: CASSEGFQETQYF. CDR3 bases: TGCGCCAGCTCGGAGGGGTTTCAAGAGACCCAGTACTTC.